The 26 T cell receptor beta chains given below trace back to one sample, sequenced in a study of T cell changes during pregnancy in multiple sclerosis. The assay was immunoSEQ multiplex PCR, and TCRdb's table has in-frame clones only and misses some. The data show around 70,000 clones, 92% seen once. The source material was peripheral blood, sampled after pregnancy. The source is a female donor with multiple sclerosis, enrolled in a pregnancy study.

This chain uses TRBV7-9 with TRBJ2-2; 11 bases align to TRBD2. The CDR3 consists of 17 residues. After removal of 0 bases from V and 3 bases from J, the junction contained 3 bases not matched to a gene. Germline V gives CDR1 SEHNR, CDR2 FQNEAQ (reference sequence). For the CDR3, the DNA is TGTGCCAGCAGCTTAGCGACTAGCGGGATTTACACCGGGGAGCTGTTTTTT. It codes for CASSLATSGIYTGELFF.

This chain joins TRBV27 and TRBJ2-7, with 9 bases aligning to TRBD2. This CDR3 is 16 amino acids long. From germline, CDR1 is MNHEY and CDR2 SMNVEV (reference sequence). The V gene end was trimmed by 5 bases and the J gene end by 2 bases; junction bases not matched to a gene: 10. The CDR3 nucleotides read TGTGCCAGCAGTCCCTCTAGCGGGGAGCATACCTACGAGCAGTACTTC. The encoded protein is CASSPSSGEHTYEQYF.

This clone was detected a few times. The V call is TRBV28, the J call TRBJ1-2; 7 bases are shared with TRBD1. Germline V gene data show CDR1 as MDHEN and CDR2 as SYDVKM. The CDR3 totals 16 residues. The V gene end was trimmed by 3 bases and the J gene end by 8 bases; junction bases not matched to a gene: 15. Here the CDR3 reads CASSLRRGRGSVGYTF. The CDR3 coding sequence is TGTGCCAGCAGTTTGAGGAGGGGCAGGGGGAGTGTAGGCTACACCTTC.

The chain links TRBV28 to TRBJ2-4, with a weak D call TRBD1 (6 bases). Germline-derived CDR1 and CDR2 are MDHEN and SYDVKM. The CDR3 runs 16 residues. V lost 4 bases and J lost 6, with 19 bases in between. DNA of the CDR3: TGTGCCAGCAGTTCCTTACGGGACATCGGAGGAAACATTCAGTACTTC. Encoded protein: CASSSLRDIGGNIQYF. Supplemented by reference TRBV28 and TRBJ2-4, the full variable domain reads DVKVTQSSRYLVKRTGEKVFLECVQDMDHENMFWYRQDPGLGLRLIYFSYDVKMKEKGDIPEGYSVSREKKERFSLILESASTNQTSMYLCASSSLRDIGGNIQYFGAGTRLSVL.

The chain links TRBV18 to TRBJ2-1; TRBD2 matches 7 bases. This CDR3 contains 15 residues. Per the germline V gene, CDR1 is KGHSH and CDR2 is LQKENI. V trimming: 2 bases; J trimming: 0 bases; junction bases outside the gene matches: 1. CDR3 nucleotides: TGTGCCAGCTCACCAGGGAGGGCCTCCTACAATGAGCAGTTCTTC. This encodes CASSPGRASYNEQFF.

This clone was detected only once. CDR3 nucleotides: TGTGCCAGTAGTATCGGTGGTGCCGCCTACGAGCAGTACTTC. Its protein is CASSIGGAAYEQYF. The chain has TRBV19 and TRBJ2-7; D is ambiguous. The CDR3 length is 14 residues. CDR1 LNHDA and CDR2 SQIVND come from the germline V gene (reference sequence). Between the trimmed V and J ends, which lost 3 bases and 2 bases, there was a span of 11 bases.

The chain carries TRBV7-2 and TRBJ2-7; 15 bases line up with TRBD2. The CDR3 is 17 residues long. The germline V gene encodes CDR1 SGHTA and CDR2 FQGNSA. V gave up 3 bases and J gave up 2 bases; unmatched junction bases: 5. This chain's CDR3 is CASSFWTSGRGPYEQYF. CDR3 in DNA: TGTGCCAGCAGCTTCTGGACTAGCGGGAGGGGACCCTACGAGCAGTACTTC.

The chain carries TRBV27 and TRBJ2-7, with 9 bases lining up with TRBD1. The CDR3 sequence is 15 residues long. Germline V gene data show CDR1 as MNHEY and CDR2 as SMNVEV (reference sequence). V trimming: 3 bases; J trimming: 2 bases; junction bases outside the gene matches: 5. The CDR3: CASSLGQGLPYEQYF. The CDR3 DNA reads as TGTGCCAGCAGTTTGGGACAGGGACTGCCCTACGAGCAGTACTTC.

The gene calls are TRBV6-6 and TRBJ1-1; no definite D call. Trimming took off 6 bases at V and 11 bases at J, with 25 bases between the two ends. The CDR3 runs to 15 residues. CDR1 and CDR2 from the germline V gene are MNHNY and SVGAGI (reference sequence). The CDR3 nucleotides are TGTGCCAGCAGCACCTTCGACTTGCGTCGAAGCTTGGCTTTCTTT. This encodes CASSTFDLRRSLAFF.

This chain links TRBV23-1 with TRBJ1-2; 9 positions agree with TRBD1. TRBV23-1 is filed as an ORF, its function uncertain. The CDR3 has 16 residues. V lost 2 bases and J lost 0; bases outside the gene matches: 4. The CDR3 sequence is CASSQMGQGANYGYTF. The CDR3 DNA sequence: TGCGCCAGCAGTCAAATGGGACAGGGAGCTAACTATGGCTACACCTTC.

The V gene is TRBV6-1, the J gene TRBJ2-2, with D unclear. The CDR3 extends over 15 amino acids. Germline loops: CDR1 MNHNS, CDR2 SASEGT. The V and J ends lost 2 bases and 4 bases respectively, with 11 bases between them. CDR3 amino acids: CASSEPWHSTGELFF. In DNA form, the CDR3 reads TGTGCCAGCAGTGAACCTTGGCATTCCACCGGGGAGCTGTTTTTT.

V and J are TRBV7-9 and TRBJ1-5; perhaps TRBD1 as D (5 bases). The CDR3 contains 18 residues. V was cut by 1 base and J by 5 bases, with 21 bases left in between. Germline values: CDR1 SEHNR, CDR2 FQNEAQ (reference sequence). The chain's CDR3 is CASSLESGARVGDQPQHF. For the CDR3, the DNA is TGTGCCAGCAGCTTAGAGTCTGGGGCCAGGGTGGGTGATCAGCCCCAGCATTTT.

This clone was detected only once. The chain uses TRBV18 and TRBJ2-1, with D possibly TRBD2 on 7 matching bases. Trimming stripped 0 bases from V and 9 bases from J, with 9 bases between. The CDR3 totals 13 residues. The germline gives CDR1 KGHSH, CDR2 LQKENI. In DNA, the CDR3 is TGTGCCAGCTCACCACCGGGAGGGGGTGAGCAGTTCTTC. Protein: CASSPPGGGEQFF.

This chain links TRBV9 with TRBJ2-3, with 11 nucleotides matching TRBD2. The length of the CDR3 is 14 residues. Germline V gene sequence: CDR1 SGDLS, CDR2 YYNGEE. The V and J ends lost 4 bases and 3 bases, in that order; junction bases with no gene match: 1. This CDR3 reads CASSRTSGTDTQYF. Here the CDR3 DNA reads TGTGCCAGCAGCCGGACTAGCGGGACAGATACGCAGTATTTT. The full variable domain, in which reference TRBV9 and TRBJ2-3 provide the parts outside the CDR3, is DSGVTQTPKHLITATGQRVTLRCSPRSGDLSVYWYQQSLDQGLQFLIQYYNGEERAKGNILERFSAQQFPDLHSELNLSSLELGDSALYFCASSRTSGTDTQYFGPGTRLTVL.

This clone has a handful of counts. The chain joins TRBV7-9 to TRBJ1-1; a possible D gene is TRBD1 (6 bases). This CDR3 has 13 amino acids. The V end lost 3 bases, the J end lost 7 bases, and 12 bases lay between the germline ends. Germline CDR1 reads SEHNR; CDR2 reads FQNEAQ (reference sequence). The CDR3 DNA sequence: TGTGCCAGCAGCTTCGGACCGGACAGTGAAGCTTTCTTT. Its protein product is CASSFGPDSEAFF.

V and J are TRBV7-9 and TRBJ2-7; the match to TRBD1 covers 7 bases. The CDR3 covers 12 residues. V trimming: 5 bases; J trimming: 6 bases; junction bases outside the gene matches: 4. Germline V lookup: CDR1 SEHNR, CDR2 FQNEAQ (reference sequence). The CDR3: CASSQTGVEQYF. The CDR3 nucleotides read TGTGCCAGCAGCCAAACAGGGGTCGAGCAGTACTTC.

The chain has TRBV5-1 and TRBJ1-1; 7 bases are shared with TRBD1. Per the germline V gene, CDR1 is SGHRS and CDR2 is YFSETQ. V dropped 0 bases and J dropped 3; count of bases not matched to a gene: 11. The CDR3 is made up of 17 amino acids. The CDR3 DNA is TGCGCCAGCAGCTTGGGCACCAGGGGGTGGTATGACACTGAAGCTTTCTTT. Residues: CASSLGTRGWYDTEAFF.

V is TRBV4-3 and J is TRBJ2-5, with D unclear. CDR1 is LGHNA and CDR2 is YSLEER in the germline V gene. The CDR3 is 13 residues long. V dropped 1 base and J dropped 0 bases, with 3 bases sitting between them. The CDR3 DNA reads TGCGCCAGCAGCCAAGGGCACCAAGAGACCCAGTACTTC. Its translation is CASSQGHQETQYF.

The chain joins TRBV19 to TRBJ1-1; TRBD1 aligns across 7 bases. CDR1 is LNHDA and CDR2 is SQIVND in the germline V gene (reference sequence). The CDR3 spans 14 residues. The V gene end was trimmed by 7 bases and the J gene end by 4 bases; junction bases not matched to a gene: 9. The DNA of the CDR3 is TGTGCCAGTACCCTGACAGGGTGGGGCACTGAAGCTTTCTTT. Its translation is CASTLTGWGTEAFF.

The genes are TRBV5-1 and TRBJ1-1; D gene ambiguous. V shed 0 bases and J shed 3 bases, with 9 bases lying between them. The CDR3 covers 14 residues. Germline values: CDR1 SGHRS, CDR2 YFSETQ. CDR3: CASSLVGSDTEAFF. CDR3 DNA sequence: TGCGCCAGCAGCTTGGTTGGTTCGGACACTGAAGCTTTCTTT.

Notes on this clone: Other DNA sequences in this specimen translate into the identical CDR3. V is TRBV2 and J is TRBJ2-3; 12 bases fit TRBD2. Germline V gene sequence: CDR1 SNHLY, CDR2 FYNNEI. V lost 4 bases to trimming and J lost 5 bases; unmatched junction nucleotides: 7. The CDR3 consists of 16 residues. In nucleotides, the CDR3 is TGTGCCAGCAGTGCTCTAGCGGGAGGGCCGGGAGATACGCAGTATTTT. This gives the protein CASSALAGGPGDTQYF. The variable domain in full, with the rest retrieved from reference TRBV2 and TRBJ2-3, is EPEVTQTPSHQVTQMGQEVILRCVPISNHLYFYWYRQILGQKVEFLVSFYNNEISEKSEIFDDQFSVERPDGSNFTLKIRSTKLEDSAMYFCASSALAGGPGDTQYFGPGTRLTVL.

The rearrangement links TRBV18 to TRBJ1-1; the D gene is possibly TRBD1 (6 bases). V was cut by 1 base and J by 3 bases, with 6 bases left in between. CDR1 is KGHSH and CDR2 is LQKENI in the germline V gene. The CDR3 has 13 amino acids. The CDR3 bases are TGTGCCAGCTCACCACAGGGGGACACTGAAGCTTTCTTT. It is translated as CASSPQGDTEAFF.

The gene calls are TRBV7-2 and TRBJ2-7; 7 bases map to TRBD2. The trim removed 2 bases at V and 6 bases at J, leaving 13 bases unmatched. The CDR3 covers 16 residues. From germline, CDR1 is SGHTA and CDR2 FQGNSA. The CDR3 sequence is CASSLTSGGSIGEQYF. The CDR3 nucleotides read TGTGCCAGCAGCTTAACTTCAGGCGGGAGCATCGGCGAGCAGTACTTC.

The V call is TRBV6-4, the J call TRBJ2-2; TRBD2 agrees at 10 bases. The CDR3 length is 15 residues. The germline gives CDR1 MRHNA, CDR2 SNTAGT. Trimming took 7 bases from V and 3 from J; bases not matched to a gene: 5. The CDR3 sequence is CASKQGTSDTGELFF. CDR3 sequence (DNA): TGTGCCAGCAAACAGGGGACTAGCGACACCGGGGAGCTGTTTTTT.

The chain links TRBV18 to TRBJ2-5; D possibly corresponds to TRBD1 (6 bases). The CDR3 loop spans 15 amino acids. CDR1 and CDR2 (germline): KGHSH, LQKENI. V was cut by 5 bases and J by 4 bases, with 17 bases left in between. The CDR3: CASSVTTGLGETQYF. As DNA, the CDR3 is TGTGCCAGCTCAGTAACTACAGGGTTAGGAGAGACCCAGTACTTC.

This sequence joins TRBV12-5 and TRBJ2-2; a possible D gene is TRBD2 (5 bases). The V gene's germline CDR1 is LGHNT and CDR2 FRNRAP. V shed 3 bases and J shed 1 base, with 9 bases lying between them. CDR3 length: 15 residues. The CDR3 coding sequence is TGTGCTAGTGGTTTAAACGGGAAGAACACCGGGGAGCTGTTTTTT. Encoded protein: CASGLNGKNTGELFF.